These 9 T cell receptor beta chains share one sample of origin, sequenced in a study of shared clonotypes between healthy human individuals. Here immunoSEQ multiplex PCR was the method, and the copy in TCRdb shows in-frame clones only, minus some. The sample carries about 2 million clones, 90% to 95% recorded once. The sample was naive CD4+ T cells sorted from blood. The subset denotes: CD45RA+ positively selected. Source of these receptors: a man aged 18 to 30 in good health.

The CDR3 sequence is CASSKSSGRANTGELFF. DNA for the CDR3: TGCGCCAGCAGTAAGTCTAGCGGGAGGGCGAACACCGGGGAGCTGTTTTTT. The chain is built from TRBV5-1 and TRBJ2-2; 12 nucleotides agree with TRBD2. Germline CDR1 and CDR2: SGHRS and YFSETQ. The CDR3 totals 17 residues. Losses at the gene ends were 5 bases for V and 0 bases for J; bases not matched to a gene: 5. Full variable domain (rest looked up from reference TRBV5-1 and TRBJ2-2): KAGVTQTPRYLIKTRGQQVTLSCSPISGHRSVSWYQQTPGQGLQFLFEYFSETQRNKGNFPGRFSGRQFSNSRSEMNVSTLELGDSALYLCASSKSSGRANTGELFFGEGSRLTVL.

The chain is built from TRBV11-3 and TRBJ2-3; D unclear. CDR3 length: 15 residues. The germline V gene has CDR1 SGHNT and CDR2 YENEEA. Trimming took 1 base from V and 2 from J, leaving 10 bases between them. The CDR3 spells CASSLGGRNTDTQYF. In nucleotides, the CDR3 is TGTGCCAGCAGCTTAGGCGGTAGAAACACAGATACGCAGTATTTT.

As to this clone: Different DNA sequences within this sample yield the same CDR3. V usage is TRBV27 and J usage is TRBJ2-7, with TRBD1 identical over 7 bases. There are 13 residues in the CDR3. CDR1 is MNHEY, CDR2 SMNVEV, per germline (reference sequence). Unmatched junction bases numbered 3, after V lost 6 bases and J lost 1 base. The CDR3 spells CASRRDSSYEQYF. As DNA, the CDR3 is TGTGCCAGCAGACGGGACAGTTCCTACGAGCAGTACTTC.

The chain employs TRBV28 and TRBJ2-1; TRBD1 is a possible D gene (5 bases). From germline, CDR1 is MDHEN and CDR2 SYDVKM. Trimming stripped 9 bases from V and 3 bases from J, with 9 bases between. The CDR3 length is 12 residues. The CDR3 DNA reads TGTGCCAGTGGGGCAGACTACAATGAGCAGTTCTTC. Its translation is CASGADYNEQFF.

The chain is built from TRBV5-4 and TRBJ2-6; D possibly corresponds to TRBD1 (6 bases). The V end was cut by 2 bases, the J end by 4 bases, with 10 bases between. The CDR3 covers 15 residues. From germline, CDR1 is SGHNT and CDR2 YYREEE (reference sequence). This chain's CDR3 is CASSLQGLGANVLTF. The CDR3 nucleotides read TGTGCCAGCAGCTTACAGGGTTTGGGGGCCAACGTCCTGACTTTC.

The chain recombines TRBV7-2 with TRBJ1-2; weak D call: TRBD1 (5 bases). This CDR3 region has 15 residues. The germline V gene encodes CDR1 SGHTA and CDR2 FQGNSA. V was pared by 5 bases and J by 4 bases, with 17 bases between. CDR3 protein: CASSPSEAGFYGYTF. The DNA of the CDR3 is TGTGCCAGCAGCCCTAGCGAGGCAGGGTTCTATGGCTACACCTTC. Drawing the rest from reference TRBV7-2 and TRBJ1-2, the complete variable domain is GAGVSQSPSNKVTEKGKDVELRCDPISGHTALYWYRQSLGQGLEFLIYFQGNSAPDKSGLPSDRFSAERTGGSVSTLTIQRTQQEDSAVYLCASSPSEAGFYGYTFGSGTRLTVV.

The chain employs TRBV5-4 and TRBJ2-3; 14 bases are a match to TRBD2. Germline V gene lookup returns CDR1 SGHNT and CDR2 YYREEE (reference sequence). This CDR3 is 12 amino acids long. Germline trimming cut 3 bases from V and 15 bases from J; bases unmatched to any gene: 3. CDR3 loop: CASSSGTSGSYF. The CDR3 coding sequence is TGTGCCAGCAGCTCCGGGACTAGCGGGAGTTATTTT.

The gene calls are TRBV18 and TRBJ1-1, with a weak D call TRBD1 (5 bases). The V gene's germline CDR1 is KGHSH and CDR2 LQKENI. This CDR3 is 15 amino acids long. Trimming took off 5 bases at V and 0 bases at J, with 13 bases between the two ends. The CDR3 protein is CASSVGRAVNTEAFF. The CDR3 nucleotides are TGTGCCAGCTCAGTCGGCAGGGCCGTGAACACTGAAGCTTTCTTT.

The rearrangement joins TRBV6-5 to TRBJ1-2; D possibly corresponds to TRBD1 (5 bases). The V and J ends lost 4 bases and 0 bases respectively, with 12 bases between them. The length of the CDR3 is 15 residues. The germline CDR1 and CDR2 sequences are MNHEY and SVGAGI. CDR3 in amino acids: CASSSLRDANYGYTF. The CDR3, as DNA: TGTGCCAGCAGTTCCTTACGGGACGCTAACTATGGCTACACCTTC.